The 23 T cell receptor beta chains listed next were all sequenced from one sample in a study of PD-1 blockade in classical Hodgkin lymphoma. All patients relapsed after autologous stem cell transplantation, and brentuximab vedotin exposure varied. Clones were read by immunoSEQ multiplex PCR, and TCRdb kept only the in-frame ones, dropping some. The sample lists about 99,000 clones, around 81% occurring once. The sequencing used peripheral blood mononuclear cells (PBMCs), collected before the second cycle of nivolumab. The receptors originated from a human donor with classical Hodgkin lymphoma.

The chain is built from TRBV12-5 and TRBJ2-1; 7 nucleotides agree with TRBD2. Germline CDR1 and CDR2: LGHNT and FRNRAP. Trimming at V came to 7 bases and at J to 6 bases, leaving 12 bases not matched to a gene. This CDR3 spans 15 amino acids. CDR3 protein: CASEPPGLYSNEQFF. CDR3 sequence (DNA): TGTGCTAGTGAACCTCCGGGACTATATTCCAATGAGCAGTTCTTC.

The V and J genes are TRBV27 and TRBJ1-2, with a tentative D call TRBD1 (5 bases). Trimming left V 7 bases short and J 5 bases short, with 17 bases between. The CDR3 covers 14 residues. Looked up from germline, CDR1 is MNHEY and CDR2 is SMNVEV (reference sequence). DNA for the CDR3: TGTGCCAGCACCCAGCAGACAGCCTCATATGGCTACACCTTC. It encodes CASTQQTASYGYTF.

This clone was observed a single time. This chain connects TRBV28 to TRBJ2-4, with D unresolved. CDR3 length: 17 amino acids. The V gene lost 5 bases and the J gene lost 0 bases, with 17 bases spanning the gap. The V gene's germline CDR1 is MDHEN and CDR2 SYDVKM. Here the CDR3 DNA reads TGTGCCAGCAGTGCCTCCGTTGCATGGATAGCCAAAAACATTCAGTACTTC. It yields the protein CASSASVAWIAKNIQYF.

The genes are TRBV5-1 and TRBJ2-3; unclear D gene. Germline loops: CDR1 SGHRS, CDR2 YFSETQ. The CDR3 consists of 17 residues. Trimming removed 7 bases at V and 2 bases at J, with 23 bases between. The CDR3 DNA follows: TGCGCCAGCCACCTACCCGAGCCAGCAGCACACACAGATACGCAGTATTTT. Protein product: CASHLPEPAAHTDTQYF.

This rearrangement joins TRBV9 to TRBJ2-3; 7 bases match TRBD2. After removal of 2 bases from V and 2 bases from J, the junction contained 2 bases not matched to a gene. The CDR3 totals 14 residues. CDR1 is SGDLS and CDR2 is YYNGEE in the germline V gene. CDR3 DNA sequence: TGTGCCAGCAGCGTCGGGACTACCACAGATACGCAGTATTTT. Encoded protein: CASSVGTTTDTQYF.

The chain couples TRBV9 to TRBJ1-2, with unresolved D. Germline CDR1 and CDR2: SGDLS and YYNGEE. V shed 1 base and J shed 6 bases, with 16 bases lying between them. The CDR3 runs 15 residues. The CDR3, as DNA: TGTGCCAGCAGCGTAAGTCCCAGGAACGAAGATGGCTACACCTTC. This gives the protein CASSVSPRNEDGYTF. The entire variable domain, with the rest obtained from reference TRBV9 and TRBJ1-2, is as follows: DSGVTQTPKHLITATGQRVTLRCSPRSGDLSVYWYQQSLDQGLQFLIQYYNGEERAKGNILERFSAQQFPDLHSELNLSSLELGDSALYFCASSVSPRNEDGYTFGSGTRLTVV.

This clone occurred once. This chain links TRBV10-3 with TRBJ1-2; 7 nucleotides line up with TRBD1. The CDR3 extends over 12 amino acids. Germline CDR1 is ENHRY and CDR2 is SYGVKD. Trimming took 4 bases from V and 6 from J; bases not matched to a gene: 2. The CDR3 loop reads CAISGGGNGYTF. The CDR3 nucleotides read TGTGCCATCAGTGGAGGGGGCAATGGCTACACCTTC.

The chain combines TRBV27 with TRBJ2-5; TRBD1 matches 11 bases. This CDR3 comprises 17 residues. CDR1 MNHEY and CDR2 SMNVEV come from the germline V gene (reference sequence). V gave up 8 bases and J gave up 4 bases; unmatched junction bases: 15. CDR3 protein: CASHRAGGGTGGETQYF. DNA for the CDR3: TGTGCCAGCCATCGGGCGGGAGGAGGGACAGGGGGAGAGACCCAGTACTTC.

For the CDR3, the DNA is TGCGCCAGCAGCTTGGCCAATCCGGAGACCCAGTACTTC. This encodes CASSLANPETQYF. The chain carries TRBV5-1 and TRBJ2-5; no firm D call. Trimming removed 0 bases at V and 5 bases at J, with 8 bases between. Germline assignment: CDR1 SGHRS and CDR2 YFSETQ. CDR3 length: 13 amino acids.

V gene TRBV2 combines with J gene TRBJ2-7; 7 nucleotides match TRBD1. Germline-derived CDR1 and CDR2 are SNHLY and FYNNEI. The V segment lost 7 bases and the J segment 3 bases; nucleotides outside the gene matches: 3. The CDR3 is 12 amino acids. The DNA of the CDR3 is TGTGCCAGCACGGGACAGCACTACGAGCAGTACTTC. It translates to CASTGQHYEQYF.

With regard to this clone: Different DNA sequences within this sample yield the same CDR3. J is TRBJ2-2 and V is TRBV5-5; D is undetermined. CDR1 is SGHKS and CDR2 is YYEKEE in the germline V gene (reference sequence). V gave up 0 bases and J gave up 1 base, with 4 bases separating them. The CDR3 is made up of 14 amino acids. The DNA of the CDR3 is TGTGCCAGCAGCTTGGGAGGGAACACCGGGGAGCTGTTTTTT. Its translation is CASSLGGNTGELFF.

This clone was seen only a few times. The chain links TRBV5-8 to TRBJ2-2; 8 bases line up with TRBD2. The CDR3 is made up of 16 amino acids. After removal of 0 bases from V and 3 bases from J, the junction contained 4 bases not matched to a gene. In germline, CDR1 is SGHTS, CDR2 YDEGEE. The CDR3 DNA reads as TGTGCCAGCAGCTTGGAGCGGGAGCTTTACACCGGGGAGCTGTTTTTT. Translated: CASSLERELYTGELFF.

This chain uses TRBV6-1 with TRBJ1-2; TRBD1 matches at 9 bases. In germline, CDR1 is MNHNS, CDR2 SASEGT. V lost 0 bases to trimming and J lost 4 bases; unmatched junction nucleotides: 6. CDR3 length equals 16 residues. CDR3 sequence (DNA): TGTGCCAGCAGTGAAGCGCTTCTGGGACAGGGCTATGGCTACACCTTC. Translation gives CASSEALLGQGYGYTF.

The chain couples TRBV5-1 to TRBJ2-2, with D perhaps assigned TRBD1 or TRBD2 (5 bases each). CDR3 size: 14 residues. The V and J ends lost 1 base and 8 bases respectively, with 12 bases between them. Germline V gene data show CDR1 as SGHRS and CDR2 as YFSETQ. In nucleotides, the CDR3 is TGCGCCAGCAGCTTGAGGGACGGGACGGGGGAGCTGTTTTTT. This codes for CASSLRDGTGELFF.

Concerning this clone itself: The sample has other DNA sequences that encode this CDR3 too. This chain links TRBV7-8 with TRBJ1-2; TRBD1 aligns across 9 bases. Per the germline V gene, CDR1 is SGHVS and CDR2 is FQNEAQ. Trimming cost V 5 bases and J 6 bases; bases outside gene matches: 7. The CDR3 loop spans 14 amino acids. The CDR3 loop reads CASSPTGGRDGYTF. DNA of the CDR3: TGTGCCAGCAGCCCAACAGGGGGCCGGGATGGCTACACCTTC.

V usage is TRBV2 and J usage is TRBJ2-7, with D possibly being TRBD1 or TRBD2 (7 bases each). Per germline, CDR1 SNHLY and CDR2 FYNNEI. V lost 8 bases, J lost 5 bases, and 19 bases lay in between. The CDR3 totals 14 residues. The CDR3: CASRRGEGADEQYF. As DNA, the CDR3 is TGTGCCAGCCGGAGGGGGGAGGGGGCCGACGAGCAGTACTTC.

The rearrangement links TRBV5-1 to TRBJ2-7; D is undetermined. V lost 7 bases and J 2 bases, leaving 16 bases between the germline ends. Germline V gene lookup returns CDR1 SGHRS and CDR2 YFSETQ. The CDR3 runs to 14 residues. The CDR3 DNA reads TGCGCCAGCTCCCCCGGTAATAGGGCCTACGAGCAGTACTTC. Translated, it gives CASSPGNRAYEQYF. Supplemented by reference TRBV5-1 and TRBJ2-7, the full variable domain reads KAGVTQTPRYLIKTRGQQVTLSCSPISGHRSVSWYQQTPGQGLQFLFEYFSETQRNKGNFPGRFSGRQFSNSRSEMNVSTLELGDSALYLCASSPGNRAYEQYFGPGTRLTVT.

This rearrangement joins TRBV9 to TRBJ2-5; D could derive from TRBD1 or TRBD2 (5 bases each). The CDR3 has 12 residues. Trimming pared 0 bases from V and 10 bases from J, leaving 10 bases between. Germline V gene sequence: CDR1 SGDLS, CDR2 YYNGEE. The CDR3 sequence: CASSVGDDLQYF. CDR3 DNA sequence: TGTGCCAGCAGCGTAGGGGACGACCTCCAGTACTTC.

The J gene is TRBJ2-2, the V gene TRBV5-1; maybe TRBD2 (5 bases). There are 15 residues in the CDR3. Trimming cost V 0 bases and J 4 bases, with 10 bases left between them. Germline-derived CDR1 and CDR2 are SGHRS and YFSETQ. CDR3 loop: CASSLAASLTGELFF. The CDR3, as DNA: TGCGCCAGCAGCTTGGCCGCTAGCCTCACCGGGGAGCTGTTTTTT.

The chain employs TRBV7-9 and TRBJ2-7; 8 nucleotides line up with TRBD2. There are 14 residues in the CDR3. The ends lost 2 bases at V and 1 base at J; junction bases unmatched: 1. Germline loops: CDR1 SEHNR, CDR2 FQNEAQ (reference sequence). The CDR3 is CASSLTGGSYEQYF. CDR3 DNA sequence: TGTGCCAGCAGCTTAACGGGAGGGTCCTACGAGCAGTACTTC.

The chain carries TRBV28 and TRBJ1-1, with D possibly TRBD1 on 6 matching bases. Germline V gives CDR1 MDHEN, CDR2 SYDVKM. This CDR3 is built from 11 residues. Deletions cut 11 bases from V and 6 bases from J, with 13 bases between. This CDR3 is CASGGFPEAFF. In DNA, the CDR3 is TGTGCCTCCGGGGGCTTCCCTGAAGCTTTCTTT.

The chain recombines TRBV2 with TRBJ2-3; 9 bases agree with TRBD2. The CDR3 spans 15 residues. V was pared by 4 bases and J by 3 bases, with 5 bases of the junction left unmatched. CDR1 is SNHLY and CDR2 is FYNNEI in the germline V gene. The CDR3 reads CASSAYLAGTDTQYF. CDR3 in DNA: TGTGCCAGCAGTGCGTACCTAGCGGGGACAGATACGCAGTATTTT. Using reference TRBV2 and TRBJ2-3 for the parts outside the CDR3, the full variable domain is EPEVTQTPSHQVTQMGQEVILRCVPISNHLYFYWYRQILGQKVEFLVSFYNNEISEKSEIFDDQFSVERPDGSNFTLKIRSTKLEDSAMYFCASSAYLAGTDTQYFGPGTRLTVL.

This clone was detected ten times or more. J is TRBJ1-2 and V is TRBV9, with 7 bases matching TRBD1. V shed 3 bases and J 4 bases; nucleotides not matched to a gene: 12. Germline assignment: CDR1 SGDLS and CDR2 YYNGEE. The CDR3 has 16 residues. In DNA, the CDR3 is TGTGCCAGCAGCGCCGCAGACAGGGTGATGAGCTATGGCTACACCTTC. This encodes CASSAADRVMSYGYTF.